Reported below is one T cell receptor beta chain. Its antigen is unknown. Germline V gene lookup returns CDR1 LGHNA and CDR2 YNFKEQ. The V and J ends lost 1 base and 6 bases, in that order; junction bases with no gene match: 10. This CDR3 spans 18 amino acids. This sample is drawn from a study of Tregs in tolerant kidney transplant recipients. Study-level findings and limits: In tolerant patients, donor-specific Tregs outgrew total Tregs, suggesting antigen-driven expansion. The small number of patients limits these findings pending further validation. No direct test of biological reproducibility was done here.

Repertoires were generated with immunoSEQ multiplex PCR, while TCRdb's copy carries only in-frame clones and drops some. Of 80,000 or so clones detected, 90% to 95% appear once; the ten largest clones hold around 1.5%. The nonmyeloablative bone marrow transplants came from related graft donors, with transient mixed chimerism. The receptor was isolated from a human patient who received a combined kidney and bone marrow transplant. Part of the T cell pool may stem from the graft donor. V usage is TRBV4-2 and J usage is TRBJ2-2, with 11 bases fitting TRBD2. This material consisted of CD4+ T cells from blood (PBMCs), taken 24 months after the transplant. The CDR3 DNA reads TGTGCCAGCAGCCAAGGACCGGTCGCTAGCGGGAGGCCCGGGGAGCTGTTTTTT. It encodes CASSQGPVASGRPGELFF.